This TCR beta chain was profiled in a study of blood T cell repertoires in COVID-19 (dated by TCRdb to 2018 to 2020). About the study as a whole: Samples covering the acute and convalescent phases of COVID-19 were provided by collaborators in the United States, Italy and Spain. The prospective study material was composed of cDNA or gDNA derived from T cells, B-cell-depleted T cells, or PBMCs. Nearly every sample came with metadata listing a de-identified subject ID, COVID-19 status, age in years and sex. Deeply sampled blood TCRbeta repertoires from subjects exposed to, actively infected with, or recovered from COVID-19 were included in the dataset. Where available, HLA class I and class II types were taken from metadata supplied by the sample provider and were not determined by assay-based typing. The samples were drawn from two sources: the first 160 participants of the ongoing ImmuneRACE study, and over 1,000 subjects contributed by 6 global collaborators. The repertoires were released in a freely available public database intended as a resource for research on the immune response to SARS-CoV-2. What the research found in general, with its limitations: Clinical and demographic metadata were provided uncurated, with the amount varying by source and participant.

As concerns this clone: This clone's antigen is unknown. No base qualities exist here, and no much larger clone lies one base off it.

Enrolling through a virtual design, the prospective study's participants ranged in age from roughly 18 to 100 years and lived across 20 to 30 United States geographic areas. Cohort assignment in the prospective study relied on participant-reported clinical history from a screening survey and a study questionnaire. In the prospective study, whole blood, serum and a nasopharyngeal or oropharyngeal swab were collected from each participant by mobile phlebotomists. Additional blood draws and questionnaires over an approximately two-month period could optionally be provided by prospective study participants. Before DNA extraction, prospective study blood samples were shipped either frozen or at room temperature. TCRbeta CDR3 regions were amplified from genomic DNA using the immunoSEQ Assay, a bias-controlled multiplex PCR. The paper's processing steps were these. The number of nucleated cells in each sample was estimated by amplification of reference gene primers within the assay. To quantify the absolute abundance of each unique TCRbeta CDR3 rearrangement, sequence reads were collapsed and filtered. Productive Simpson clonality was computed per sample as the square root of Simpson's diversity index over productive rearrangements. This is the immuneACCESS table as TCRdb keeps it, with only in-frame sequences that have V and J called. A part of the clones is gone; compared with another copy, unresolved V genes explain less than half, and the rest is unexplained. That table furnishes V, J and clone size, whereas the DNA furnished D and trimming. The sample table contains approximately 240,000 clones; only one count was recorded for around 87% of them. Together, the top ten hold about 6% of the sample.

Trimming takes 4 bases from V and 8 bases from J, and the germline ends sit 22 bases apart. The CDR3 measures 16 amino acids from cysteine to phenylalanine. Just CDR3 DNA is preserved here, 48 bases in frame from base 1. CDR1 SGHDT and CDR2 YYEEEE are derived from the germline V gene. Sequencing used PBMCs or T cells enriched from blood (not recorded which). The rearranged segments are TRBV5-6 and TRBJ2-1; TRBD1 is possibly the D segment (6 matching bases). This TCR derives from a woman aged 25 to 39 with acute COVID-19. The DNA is TGTGCCAGCAGCCGGAATTTACAGGGACAAGACCATGAGCAGTTCTTC. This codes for CASSRNLQGQDHEQFF.